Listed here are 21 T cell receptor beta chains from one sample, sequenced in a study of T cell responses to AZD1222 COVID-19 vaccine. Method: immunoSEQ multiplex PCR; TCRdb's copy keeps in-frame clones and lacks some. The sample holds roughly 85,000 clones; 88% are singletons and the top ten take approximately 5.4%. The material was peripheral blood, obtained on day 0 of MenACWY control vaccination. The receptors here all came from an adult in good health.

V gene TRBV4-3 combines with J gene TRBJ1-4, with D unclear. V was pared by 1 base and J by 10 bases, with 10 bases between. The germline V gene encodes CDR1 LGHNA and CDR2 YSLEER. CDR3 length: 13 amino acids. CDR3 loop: CASSQAWEGKLFF. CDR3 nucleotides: TGCGCCAGCAGCCAAGCCTGGGAGGGAAAACTGTTTTTT.

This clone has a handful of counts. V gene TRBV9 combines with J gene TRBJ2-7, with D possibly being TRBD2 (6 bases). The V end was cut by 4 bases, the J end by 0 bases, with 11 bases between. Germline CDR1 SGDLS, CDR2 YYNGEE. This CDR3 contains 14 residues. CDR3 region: CASSLRSGSYEQYF. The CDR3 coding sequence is TGTGCCAGCAGCTTACGTAGCGGCTCCTACGAGCAGTACTTC.

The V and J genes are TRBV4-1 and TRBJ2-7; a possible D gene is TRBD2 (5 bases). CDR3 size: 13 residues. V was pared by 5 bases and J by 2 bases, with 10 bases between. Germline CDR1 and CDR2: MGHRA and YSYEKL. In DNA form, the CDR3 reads TGCGCCAGCAGCTTAACTAGTACCTACGAGCAGTACTTC. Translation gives CASSLTSTYEQYF.

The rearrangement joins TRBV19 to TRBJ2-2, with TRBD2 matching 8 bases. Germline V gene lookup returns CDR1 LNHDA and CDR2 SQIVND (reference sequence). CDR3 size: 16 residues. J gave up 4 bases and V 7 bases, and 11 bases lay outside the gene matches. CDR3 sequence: CASTTGGAISTGELFF. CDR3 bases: TGTGCCAGTACCACGGGGGGGGCGATTAGCACCGGGGAGCTGTTTTTT. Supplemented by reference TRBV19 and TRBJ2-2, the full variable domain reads DGGITQSPKYLFRKEGQNVTLSCEQNLNHDAMYWYRQDPGQGLRLIYYSQIVNDFQKGDIAEGYSVSREKKESFPLTVTSAQKNPTAFYLCASTTGGAISTGELFFGEGSRLTVL.

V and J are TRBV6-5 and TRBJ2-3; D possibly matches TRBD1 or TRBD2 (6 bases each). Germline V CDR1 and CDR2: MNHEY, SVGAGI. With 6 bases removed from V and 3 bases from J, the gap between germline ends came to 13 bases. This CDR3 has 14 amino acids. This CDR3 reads CASRPGGRTDTQYF. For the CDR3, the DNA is TGTGCCAGCAGACCCGGGGGCCGGACAGATACGCAGTATTTT.

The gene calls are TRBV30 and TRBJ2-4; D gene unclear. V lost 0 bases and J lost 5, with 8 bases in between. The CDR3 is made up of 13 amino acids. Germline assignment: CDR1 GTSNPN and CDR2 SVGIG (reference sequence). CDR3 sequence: CAWSVGQQNIQYF. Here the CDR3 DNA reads TGTGCCTGGAGTGTAGGGCAGCAAAACATTCAGTACTTC.

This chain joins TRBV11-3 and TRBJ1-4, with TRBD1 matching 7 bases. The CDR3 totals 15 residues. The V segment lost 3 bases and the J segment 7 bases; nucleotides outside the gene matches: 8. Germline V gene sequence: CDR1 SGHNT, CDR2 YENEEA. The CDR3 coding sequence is TGTGCCAGCAGCTTTTCGGGACAGCCGACTGAAAAACTGTTTTTT. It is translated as CASSFSGQPTEKLFF.

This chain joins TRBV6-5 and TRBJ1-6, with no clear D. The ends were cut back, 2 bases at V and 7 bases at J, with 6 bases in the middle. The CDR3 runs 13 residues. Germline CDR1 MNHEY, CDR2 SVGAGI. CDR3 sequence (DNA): TGTGCCAGCAGTTACGGATCCAATTCACCCCTCCACTTT. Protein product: CASSYGSNSPLHF.

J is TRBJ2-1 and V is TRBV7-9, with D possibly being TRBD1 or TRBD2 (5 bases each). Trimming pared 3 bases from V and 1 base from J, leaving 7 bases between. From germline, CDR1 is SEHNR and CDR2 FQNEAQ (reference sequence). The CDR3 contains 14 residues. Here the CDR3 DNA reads TGTGCCAGCAGCTTTGGGGGTTCCTACAATGAGCAGTTCTTC. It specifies CASSFGGSYNEQFF.

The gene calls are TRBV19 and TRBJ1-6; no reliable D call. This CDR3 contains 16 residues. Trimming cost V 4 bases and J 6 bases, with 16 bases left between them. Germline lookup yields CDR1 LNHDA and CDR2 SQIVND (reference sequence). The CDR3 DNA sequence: TGTGCCAGTAGTAGAACGACGGGCATCCTTAATTCACCCCTCCACTTT. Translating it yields CASSRTTGILNSPLHF.

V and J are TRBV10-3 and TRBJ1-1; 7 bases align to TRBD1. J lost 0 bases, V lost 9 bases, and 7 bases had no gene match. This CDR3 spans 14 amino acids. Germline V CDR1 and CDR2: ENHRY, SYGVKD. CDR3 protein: CAMSDRLLNTEAFF. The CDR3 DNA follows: TGTGCCATGTCGGACAGGCTTCTGAACACTGAAGCTTTCTTT.

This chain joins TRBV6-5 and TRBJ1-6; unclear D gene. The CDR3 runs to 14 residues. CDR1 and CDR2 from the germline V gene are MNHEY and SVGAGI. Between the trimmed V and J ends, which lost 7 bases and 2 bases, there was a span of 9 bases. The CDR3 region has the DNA TGTGCCAGCACCCTTGACACCTATAATTCACCCCTCCACTTT. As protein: CASTLDTYNSPLHF.

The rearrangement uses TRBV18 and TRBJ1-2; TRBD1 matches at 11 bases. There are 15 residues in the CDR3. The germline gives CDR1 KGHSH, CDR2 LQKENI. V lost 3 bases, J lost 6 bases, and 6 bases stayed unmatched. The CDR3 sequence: CASSPRTGGADGYTF. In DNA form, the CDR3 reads TGTGCCAGCTCACCCCGGACAGGGGGCGCCGATGGCTACACCTTC. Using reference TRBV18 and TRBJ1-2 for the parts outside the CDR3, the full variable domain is NAGVMQNPRHLVRRRGQEARLRCSPMKGHSHVYWYRQLPEEGLKFMVYLQKENIIDESGMPKERFSAEFPKEGPSILRIQQVVRGDSAAYFCASSPRTGGADGYTFGSGTRLTVV.

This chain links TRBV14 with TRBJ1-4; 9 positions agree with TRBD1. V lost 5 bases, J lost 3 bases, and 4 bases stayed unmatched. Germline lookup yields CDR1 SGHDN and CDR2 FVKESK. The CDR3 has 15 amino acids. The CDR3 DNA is TGTGCCAGCAGCATACGGACAGGGGCTAATGAAAAACTGTTTTTT. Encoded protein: CASSIRTGANEKLFF.

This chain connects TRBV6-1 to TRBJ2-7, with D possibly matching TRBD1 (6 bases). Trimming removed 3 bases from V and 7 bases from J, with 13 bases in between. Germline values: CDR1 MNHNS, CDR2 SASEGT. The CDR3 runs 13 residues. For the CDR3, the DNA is TGTGCCAGCAGTGAGAGGGGGTACGGGGAGCAGTACTTC. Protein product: CASSERGYGEQYF.

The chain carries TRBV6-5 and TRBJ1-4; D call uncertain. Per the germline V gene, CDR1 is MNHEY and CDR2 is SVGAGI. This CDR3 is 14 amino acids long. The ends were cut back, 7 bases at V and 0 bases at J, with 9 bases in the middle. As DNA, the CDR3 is TGTGCCAGCAACCTTACTCCAACTAATGAAAAACTGTTTTTT. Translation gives CASNLTPTNEKLFF.

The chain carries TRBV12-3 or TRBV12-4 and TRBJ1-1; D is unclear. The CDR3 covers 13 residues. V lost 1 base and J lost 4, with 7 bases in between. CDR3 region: CASSLGLATEAFF. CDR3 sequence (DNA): TGTGCCAGCAGTTTAGGTCTGGCCACTGAAGCTTTCTTT.

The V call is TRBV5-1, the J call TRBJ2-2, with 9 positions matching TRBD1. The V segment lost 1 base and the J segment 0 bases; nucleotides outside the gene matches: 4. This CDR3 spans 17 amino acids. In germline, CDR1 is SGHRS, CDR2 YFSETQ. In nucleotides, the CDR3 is TGCGCCAGCAGCTTGACAGGGGGCCTCGCGAACACCGGGGAGCTGTTTTTT. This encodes CASSLTGGLANTGELFF.

CDR3 in amino acids: CASSLVPDRGSNEKLFF. DNA for the CDR3: TGTGCCAGCAGCTTGGTACCCGACAGGGGGTCCAATGAAAAACTGTTTTTT. V usage is TRBV5-4 and J usage is TRBJ1-4, with TRBD1 identical over 9 bases. The V gene end was trimmed by 0 bases and the J gene end by 5 bases; junction bases not matched to a gene: 8. This CDR3 has 17 residues. Germline CDR1 SGHNT, CDR2 YYREEE (reference sequence).

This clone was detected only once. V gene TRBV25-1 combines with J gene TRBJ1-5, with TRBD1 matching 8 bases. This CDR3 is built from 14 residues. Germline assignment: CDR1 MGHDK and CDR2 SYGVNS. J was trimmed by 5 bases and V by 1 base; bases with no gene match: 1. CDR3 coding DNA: TGTGCCAGCAGTGAATCAGGGGGCGATCAGCCCCAGCATTTT. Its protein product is CASSESGGDQPQHF.

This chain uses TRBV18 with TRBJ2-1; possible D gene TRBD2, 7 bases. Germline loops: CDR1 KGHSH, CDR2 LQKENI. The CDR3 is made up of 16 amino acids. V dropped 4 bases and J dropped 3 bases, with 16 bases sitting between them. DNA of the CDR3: TGTGCCAGCTCACTTCTGGTAGGGGGGGTCTACAATGAGCAGTTCTTC. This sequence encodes CASSLLVGGVYNEQFF.